This T cell receptor beta chain appears in the sequencing data of a study of blood T cell repertoires in COVID-19. Across the whole study: T cells, B-cell-depleted T cells, or PBMCs provided the cDNA or gDNA that served as material.

Participants were aged about 18 to 90 years, lived in some 23 US areas, and enrolled virtually. Self-reported history from a screening survey and questionnaire set each donor's cohort. Resolution of symptoms, clearance, or two negative PCRs was present in recovered Cohort 3 donors. CDR3 length equals 16 residues. V trimming: 4 bases; J trimming: 8 bases; junction bases outside the gene matches: 9. Germline assignment: CDR1 LGHNA and CDR2 YSLEER. The data were produced by immunoSEQ multiplex PCR, yet TCRdb's version contains in-frame clones alone and is incomplete. The sample yields roughly 360,000 clones, roughly 80% seen once.

The sample taken for sequencing was PBMCs or T cells enriched from blood (not recorded which). The sequence was collected from a woman between 50 and 59 years old who had recovered from COVID-19. This chain links TRBV4-3 with TRBJ1-4; 11 nucleotides match TRBD1. CDR3 bases: TGCGCCAGCAGCCCGGAATCCGGGACAGGGGGAGAAAAACTGTTTTTT. Translated, it gives CASSPESGTGGEKLFF.